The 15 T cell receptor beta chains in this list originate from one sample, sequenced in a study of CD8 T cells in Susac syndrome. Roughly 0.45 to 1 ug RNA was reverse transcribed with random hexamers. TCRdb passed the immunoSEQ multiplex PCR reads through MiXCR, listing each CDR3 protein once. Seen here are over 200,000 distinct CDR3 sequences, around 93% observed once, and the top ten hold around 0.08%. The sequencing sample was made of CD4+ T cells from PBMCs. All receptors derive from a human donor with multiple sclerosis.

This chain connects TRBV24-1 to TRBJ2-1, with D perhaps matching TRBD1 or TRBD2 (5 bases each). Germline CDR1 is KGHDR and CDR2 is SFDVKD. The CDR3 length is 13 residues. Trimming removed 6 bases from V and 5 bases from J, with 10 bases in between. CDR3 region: CATSRDGNNEQFF. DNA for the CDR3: TGTGCCACCAGTCGGGACGGAAACAATGAGCAGTTCTTC.

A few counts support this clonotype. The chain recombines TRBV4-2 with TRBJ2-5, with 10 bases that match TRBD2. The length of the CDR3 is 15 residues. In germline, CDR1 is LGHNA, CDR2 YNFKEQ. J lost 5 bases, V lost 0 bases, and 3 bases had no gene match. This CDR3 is CASSQDVAGGETQYF. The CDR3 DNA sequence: TGTGCCAGCAGCCAAGATGTAGCGGGGGGTGAGACCCAGTACTTC.

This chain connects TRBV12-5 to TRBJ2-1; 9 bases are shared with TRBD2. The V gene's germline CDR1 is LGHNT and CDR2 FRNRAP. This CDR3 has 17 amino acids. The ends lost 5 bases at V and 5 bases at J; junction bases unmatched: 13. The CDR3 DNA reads TGTGCTAGTGGTACCGGGCTGGGAGCGGGGGGTAACAATGAGCAGTTCTTC. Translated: CASGTGLGAGGNNEQFF.

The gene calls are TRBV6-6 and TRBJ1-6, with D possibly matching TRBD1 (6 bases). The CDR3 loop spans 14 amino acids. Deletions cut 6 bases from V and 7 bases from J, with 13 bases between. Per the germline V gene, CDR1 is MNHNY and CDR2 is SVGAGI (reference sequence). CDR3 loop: CASRQTGLNSPLHF. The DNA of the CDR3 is TGTGCCAGCAGACAGACAGGCCTCAATTCACCCCTCCACTTT.

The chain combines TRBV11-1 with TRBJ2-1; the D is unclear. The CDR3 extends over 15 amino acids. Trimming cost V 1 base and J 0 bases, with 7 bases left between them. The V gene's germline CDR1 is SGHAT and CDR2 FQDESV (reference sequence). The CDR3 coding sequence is TGTGCCAGCAGCTTAGTCCGGGTCTCCTACAATGAGCAGTTCTTC. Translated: CASSLVRVSYNEQFF.

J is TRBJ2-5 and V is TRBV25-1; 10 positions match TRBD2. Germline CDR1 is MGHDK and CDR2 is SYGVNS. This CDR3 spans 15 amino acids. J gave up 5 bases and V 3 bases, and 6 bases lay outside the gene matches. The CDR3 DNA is TGTGCCAGCAGTGAGTTAGCGGGGGGATCGGAGACCCAGTACTTC. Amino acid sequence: CASSELAGGSETQYF.

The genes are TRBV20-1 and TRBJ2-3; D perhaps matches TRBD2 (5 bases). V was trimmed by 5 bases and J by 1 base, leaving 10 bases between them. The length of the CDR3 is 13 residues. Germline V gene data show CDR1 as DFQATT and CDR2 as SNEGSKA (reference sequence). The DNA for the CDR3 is TGCAGTGCTCCCGGGATAGGCACAGATACGCAGTATTTT. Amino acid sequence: CSAPGIGTDTQYF.

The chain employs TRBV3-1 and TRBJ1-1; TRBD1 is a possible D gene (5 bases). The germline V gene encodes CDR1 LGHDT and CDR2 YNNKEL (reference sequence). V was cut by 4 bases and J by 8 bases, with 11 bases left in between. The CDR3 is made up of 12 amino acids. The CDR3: CASSRRQSEAFF. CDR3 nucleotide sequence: TGTGCCAGCAGCCGCCGACAGTCAGAAGCTTTCTTT.

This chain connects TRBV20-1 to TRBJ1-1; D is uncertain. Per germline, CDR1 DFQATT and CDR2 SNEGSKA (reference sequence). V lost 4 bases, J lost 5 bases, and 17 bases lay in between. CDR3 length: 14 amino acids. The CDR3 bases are TGCAGTGCTAACACACCCACTCGGGGAACTGAAGCTTTCTTT. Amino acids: CSANTPTRGTEAFF.

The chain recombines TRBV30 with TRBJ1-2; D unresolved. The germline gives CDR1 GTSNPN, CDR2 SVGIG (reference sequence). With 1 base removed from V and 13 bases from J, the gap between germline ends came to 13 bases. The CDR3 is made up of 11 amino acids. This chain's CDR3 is CAWSASGGFTF. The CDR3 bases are TGTGCCTGGAGTGCCTCGGGAGGGTTCACCTTC.

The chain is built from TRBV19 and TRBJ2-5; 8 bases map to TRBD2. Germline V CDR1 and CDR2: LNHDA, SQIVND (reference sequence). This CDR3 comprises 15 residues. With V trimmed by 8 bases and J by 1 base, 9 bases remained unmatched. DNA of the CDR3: TGTGCCAGTTCCCTTGGAGCGGGGGCCCAAGAGACCCAGTACTTC. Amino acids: CASSLGAGAQETQYF.

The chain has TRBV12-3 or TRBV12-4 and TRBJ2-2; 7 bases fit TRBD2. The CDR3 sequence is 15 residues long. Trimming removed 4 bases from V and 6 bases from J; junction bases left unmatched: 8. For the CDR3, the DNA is TGTGCCAGCAGTTCCCGGGGACTACGTCCCGGGGAGCTGTTTTTT. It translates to CASSSRGLRPGELFF.

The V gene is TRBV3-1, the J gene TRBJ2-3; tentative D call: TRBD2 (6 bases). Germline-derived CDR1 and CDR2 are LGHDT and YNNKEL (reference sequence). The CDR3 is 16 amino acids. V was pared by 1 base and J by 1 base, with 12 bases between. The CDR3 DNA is TGTGCCAGCAGCCAAGCCGCTTTAGCGGGCACAGATACGCAGTATTTT. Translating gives CASSQAALAGTDTQYF.

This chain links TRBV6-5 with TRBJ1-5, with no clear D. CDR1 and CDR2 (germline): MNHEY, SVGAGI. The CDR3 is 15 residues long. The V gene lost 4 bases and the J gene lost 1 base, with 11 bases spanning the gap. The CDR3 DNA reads TGTGCCAGCAGTTTGGGTGGTTCAAGCAATCAGCCCCAGCATTTT. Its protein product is CASSLGGSSNQPQHF.

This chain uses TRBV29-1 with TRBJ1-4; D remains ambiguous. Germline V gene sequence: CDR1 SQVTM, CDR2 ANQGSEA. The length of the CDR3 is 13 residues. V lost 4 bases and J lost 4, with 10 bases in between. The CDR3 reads CSVAGWGNEKLFF. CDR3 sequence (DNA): TGCAGCGTTGCGGGGTGGGGTAATGAAAAACTGTTTTTT.